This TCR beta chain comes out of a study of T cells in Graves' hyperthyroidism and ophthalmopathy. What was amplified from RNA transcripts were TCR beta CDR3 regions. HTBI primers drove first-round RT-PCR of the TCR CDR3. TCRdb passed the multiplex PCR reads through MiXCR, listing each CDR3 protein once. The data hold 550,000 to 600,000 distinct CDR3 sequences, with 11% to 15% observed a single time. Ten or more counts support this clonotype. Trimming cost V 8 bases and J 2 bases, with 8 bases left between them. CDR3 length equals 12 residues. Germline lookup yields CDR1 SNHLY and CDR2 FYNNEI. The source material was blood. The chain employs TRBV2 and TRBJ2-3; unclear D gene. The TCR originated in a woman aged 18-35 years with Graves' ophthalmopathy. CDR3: CASCPDTDTQYF. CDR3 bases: TGTGCCAGCTGTCCGGACACAGATACGCAGTATTTT.